This entry concerns a single TCR beta chain. The specificity of this receptor is unknown. One base away there is no much larger clone; base qualities are not given. The sample originates from a study of OX40 agonist ivuxolimab in advanced cancers. Study-level background: The costimulatory receptor OX40 (CD134) was targeted by ivuxolimab, a fully human IgG2 agonistic monoclonal antibody. Intravenous ivuxolimab was administered to patients every 2 weeks at six dose levels: 0.01, 0.1, 0.3, 1.5, 3 and 10 mg/kg. Among the approximately 50 dose-escalation patients, around 19 had hepatocellular carcinoma, roughly 15 melanoma, 9 renal cell carcinoma and 9 head and neck cancer. A male proportion of roughly 80% and a mean age of 60 years, ranging from roughly 23 to 79, were recorded for the dose-escalation cohort. Patients were allowed to have had prior anti-PD-1, anti-PD-L1 or anti-CTLA-4 therapy, and around two fifths of the dose-escalation patients had been treated with checkpoint inhibitors. Partial responses occurred in three dose-escalation patients: two with cutaneous melanoma and one with hepatocellular carcinoma. The point of sequencing TCRbeta in the periphery was to test whether ivuxolimab changed TCR sequence diversity and drove clonal T-cell expansion. The paper reports the monotherapy dose-escalation portion (N of about 51 patients) of the phase I ivuxolimab trial.

General study outcomes and caveats: In the 0.1-3.0 mg/kg groups, partial responders were among the patients with the lowest normalized peripheral clonal expansion, particularly in CD8+ T cells. Low levels of normalized T-cell clonal expansion were also seen in some nonresponding patients. After ivuxolimab, CD8+ T cells had more expanded clones than CD4+ T cells on average. The antigen specificity of the clonally expanded peripheral T cells was not determined. Clonal expansion of both CD4+ and CD8+ blood T cells was observed from baseline to week 6 at doses 0.1 to 3.0 mg/kg.

For sequencing of the TCRbeta CDR3 region, genomic DNA was extracted from the sorted cells. TCRbeta CDR3 regions were sequenced using the immunoSEQ Assay. TCRdb mirrors the immuneACCESS table, restricted to in-frame sequences. Some clones are absent from its copies; in checked studies, under half trace to an unresolved V gene, and the reason for the others is unknown. The sample table records approximately 76,000 clones; 85% of these occur just once. Roughly 0.66% of the sample is in the top ten clones. Patients with autoimmune disease history or receiving systemic immunosuppression were excluded from the trial. Peripheral blood for TCR sequencing was collected from all dose cohorts at baseline, on cycle 4 day 1, and on cycle 7 day 1. Samples came from an open-label, multicenter, first-in-human phase I dose-escalation trial of ivuxolimab. Adults with locally advanced or metastatic melanoma, renal cell carcinoma, hepatocellular carcinoma or head and neck squamous cell carcinoma were enrolled in the trial. Before TCR sequencing, CD4+ T cells and CD8+ T cells were sorted from peripheral blood as separate populations.

The TCR originated in an adult with an advanced solid tumor such as melanoma, head and neck, liver or kidney cancer. Specimen: CD4+ or CD8+ T cells sorted from blood, collected in a trial of the OX40 agonist ivuxolimab.

At the DNA level, the sequence is TGTGCCAGCAGCTTAGCGGGGACCGTCTGGGACGGGGAGCTGTTTTTT. The encoded protein is CASSLAGTVWDGELFF. Recombination linked TRBV7-6 to TRBJ2-2; the D gene is perhaps TRBD1 or TRBD2, each of them matching over 5 bases. The CDR3 spans 16 residues, from the cysteine through the phenylalanine. Solely the CDR3 DNA is kept, with 48 bases framed from the first base. Relative to germline, V is 0 bases shorter and J is 7 bases shorter, with 15 bases between their ends. From a lookup of the germline V gene, CDR1 and CDR2 are SGHVS and FNYEAQ.